At least ten counts were recorded for the clone carrying this TCR beta chain. Its antigen is not identified. This record comes from a study of Graves' ophthalmopathy and Graves' hyperthyroidism. Study at large: Hyperthyroidism is called stable when no ophthalmopathy develops within 18 months of follow-up.

For repertoire sequencing, the TCR beta CDR3 regions were amplified from RNA transcripts. First-round RT-PCR used HTBI primers; second-round multiplex PCR followed. TCRdb reprocessed the multiplex PCR reads with MiXCR, giving one entry per CDR3 protein. Of about 590,000 distinct CDR3 sequences detected, approximately 37% appear once; the ten largest clones hold about 4.6%. The germline gives CDR1 MGHRA, CDR2 YSYEKL. The CDR3 extends over 15 amino acids. V lost 0 bases to trimming and J lost 2 bases, with 8 bases between them. Study-wide results and limits: The model flagged ophthalmopathy progression at more than 70% sensitivity and around 72% specificity. Blood contained most expanded thyroid clonotypes exceeding 0.001 frequency. Discriminating ophthalmopathy from stable hyperthyroidism, a 13-signature model attained a sensitivity of under 90% and a specificity of roughly 81%.

The receptor's source is an adult man with Graves' hyperthyroidism. This chain joins TRBV4-1 and TRBJ1-3; D remains ambiguous. The sequencing sample was made of peripheral blood or thyroid tissue (not recorded which). CDR3 coding DNA: TGCGCCAGCAGCCAAGAATGGGGTGCTGGAAACACCATATATTTT. This gives the protein CASSQEWGAGNTIYF.